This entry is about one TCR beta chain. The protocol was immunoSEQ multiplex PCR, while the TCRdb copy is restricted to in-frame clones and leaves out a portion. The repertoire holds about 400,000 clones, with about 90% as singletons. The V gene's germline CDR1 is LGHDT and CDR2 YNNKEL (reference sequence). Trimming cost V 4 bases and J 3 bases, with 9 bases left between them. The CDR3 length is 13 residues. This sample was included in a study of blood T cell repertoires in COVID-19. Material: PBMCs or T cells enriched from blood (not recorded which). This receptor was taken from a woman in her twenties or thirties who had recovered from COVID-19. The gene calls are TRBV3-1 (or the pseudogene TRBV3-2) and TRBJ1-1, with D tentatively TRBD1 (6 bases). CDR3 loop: CASSLTGYTEAFF. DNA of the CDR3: TGTGCCAGCAGCCTTACAGGGTACACTGAAGCTTTCTTT.